The clone carrying this T cell receptor (beta chain) was observed a single time. The data stem from a study of CD8 T cells in Susac syndrome. V shed 5 bases, J shed 5 bases, and the junction held 6 bases outside the gene matches. This CDR3 is 14 amino acids long. Germline-derived CDR1 and CDR2 are MDHEN and SYDVKM. When the RNA was reverse transcribed, random hexamers were used with an input of roughly 0.45 to 1 ug. TCRdb independently ran MiXCR on the immunoSEQ multiplex PCR reads; one entry per CDR3 protein. The sample contains 65,000 to 80,000 distinct CDR3 sequences, roughly 90% of which appear only once.

The clonotype comes from a human donor with multiple sclerosis. The chain carries TRBV28 and TRBJ2-3; 8 bases align to TRBD1. The specimen sequenced was CD8+ T cells from PBMCs. CDR3 protein: CASSEDRVEDTQYF. For the CDR3, the DNA is TGTGCCAGCAGTGAGGACAGGGTTGAAGATACGCAGTATTTT.